Listed here are 27 T cell receptor beta chains from one sample, sequenced in a study of Graves' ophthalmopathy and Graves' hyperthyroidism. For repertoire sequencing, the TCR beta CDR3 regions were amplified from RNA transcripts. Second-round multiplex PCR came after first-round RT-PCR with HTBI primers. In TCRdb, the multiplex PCR reads were re-called with MiXCR into one record per CDR3 protein. The table has 1 million to 1.3 million distinct CDR3 sequences, roughly 35% seen once. Sequenced sample: peripheral blood or thyroid tissue (not recorded which). The receptors stem from an adult man with Graves' hyperthyroidism.

This clonotype was observed a handful of times. The chain recombines TRBV10-2 with TRBJ1-1; D remains unclear. Germline-derived CDR1 and CDR2 are WSHSY and SAAADI. The CDR3 is 11 residues long. V was trimmed by 4 bases and J by 11 bases, leaving 11 bases between them. CDR3 coding DNA: TGCGCCAGCAGTGGTCGGCATAGGGCTTTCTTT. Protein product: CASSGRHRAFF.

This clonotype was seen only a few times. A much bigger clone sits one base away, suggesting this may be a read error. The chain is built from TRBV10-3 and TRBJ1-1, with D unresolved. The CDR3 totals 12 residues. Germline CDR1 is ENHRY and CDR2 is SYGVKD. V was shortened by 6 bases and J by 1 base, with 6 bases between the two germline ends. CDR3 loop: CAIRETNTEAFF. CDR3 DNA: TGTGCCATCAGGGAGACGAACACTGAAGCTTTCTTT.

This clonotype was counted a few times. The chain couples TRBV13 to TRBJ2-7; D remains ambiguous. Germline CDR1 reads PRHDT; CDR2 reads FYEKMQ (reference sequence). CDR3 length: 14 residues. The V end was cut by 0 bases, the J end by 7 bases, with 13 bases between. Written as DNA, the CDR3 is TGTGCCAGCAGCTTAGGCCTCACGGGTCTGGAGCAGTACTTC. Translation: CASSLGLTGLEQYF.

The chain's CDR3 is CASRRTGVQGETQYF. The CDR3 nucleotides read TGTGCCAGCAGACGCACAGGGGTACAGGGAGAGACCCAGTACTTC. The chain employs TRBV6-6 and TRBJ2-5; 7 bases are a match to TRBD1. V shed 6 bases, J shed 4 bases, and the junction held 11 bases outside the gene matches. The CDR3 length is 15 residues. Looked up from germline, CDR1 is MNHNY and CDR2 is SVGAGI (reference sequence).

Worth noting for this clonotype: A much bigger clone sits one base away, suggesting this may be a read error. This chain uses TRBV7-9 with TRBJ2-2; 8 positions match TRBD1. The CDR3 totals 15 residues. The germline V gene has CDR1 SEHNR and CDR2 FQNEAQ (reference sequence). CDR3 bases: TGTGCCAGCAATCCCCCGGGACAGGATTCCGGGGAGCTGGTTTTT. Protein sequence: CASNPPGQDSGELVF. The variable domain in full, with the rest retrieved from reference TRBV7-9 and TRBJ2-2, is DTGVSQNPRHKITKRGQNVTFRCDPISEHNRLYWYRQTLGQGPEFLTYFQNEAQLEKSRLLSDRFSAERPKGSFSTLEIQRTEQGDSAMYLCASNPPGQDSGELVFGEGSRLTVL.

The chain is built from TRBV7-9 and TRBJ1-2; D possibly corresponds to TRBD1 (5 bases). The CDR3 extends over 11 amino acids. V was cut by 1 base and J by 11 bases, with 8 bases left in between. Germline V lookup: CDR1 SEHNR, CDR2 FQNEAQ (reference sequence). CDR3 in amino acids: CASSLVGAYTF. The CDR3 bases are TGTGCCAGCAGCTTAGTAGGGGCATACACCTTC.

This clonotype occurred once. The chain carries TRBV19 and TRBJ1-2, with D unclear. Looked up from germline, CDR1 is LNHDA and CDR2 is SQIVND (reference sequence). V was cut by 2 bases and J by 4 bases, with 17 bases left in between. The CDR3 has 16 residues. The CDR3 sequence is CASSIRTTRLLYGYTF. DNA for the CDR3: TGTGCCAGTAGTATACGAACGACCAGACTGCTCTATGGCTACACCTTC.

The chain links TRBV5-8 to TRBJ2-7, with 7 bases identical to TRBD1. The CDR3 runs to 14 residues. Germline-derived CDR1 and CDR2 are SGHTS and YDEGEE. The trim removed 4 bases at V and 4 bases at J, leaving 8 bases unmatched. The CDR3 region is CASSGWDSEYEQYF. CDR3 DNA: TGTGCCAGCAGCGGGTGGGACAGCGAATACGAGCAGTACTTC.

This clonotype was detected ten times or more. The chain couples TRBV7-2 to TRBJ1-5; D is perhaps TRBD1 (6 bases). Germline CDR1 SGHTA, CDR2 FQGNSA. The CDR3 is 14 residues long. Trimming took 5 bases from V and 6 from J, leaving 14 bases between them. The CDR3 region has the DNA TGTGCCAGCAGCCTCGGGGGCCCGCGTCAGCCCCAGCATTTT. It specifies CASSLGGPRQPQHF.

The chain joins TRBV20-1 to TRBJ2-5; possibly TRBD1 or TRBD2 for D (6 bases each). Per the germline V gene, CDR1 is DFQATT and CDR2 is SNEGSKA (reference sequence). The CDR3 is 14 residues long. Trimming removed 3 bases from V and 4 bases from J, with 15 bases in between. The CDR3 here is CSASRPGAGETQYF. The CDR3 bases are TGCAGTGCTAGTCGCCCGGGGGCGGGAGAGACCCAGTACTTC.

The chain is built from TRBV7-2 and TRBJ1-4; 7 bases fit TRBD1. V lost 3 bases and J lost 10; bases outside the gene matches: 11. Germline CDR1 SGHTA, CDR2 FQGNSA. The CDR3 totals 15 residues. The CDR3 DNA reads TGTGCCAGCAGCTTGTTCGGGACAGACAAGGGAAAACTGTTTTTT. This codes for CASSLFGTDKGKLFF.

A word on this clonotype: No conserved phenylalanine or tryptophan is present at the end of the CDR3, so a read error is the likely explanation. The DNA is omitted, as the CDR3 cannot be located on it reliably, and the CDR3 follows TCRdb's listing. The CDR3 region is CASSWGGQR. V and J are TRBV5-1 and TRBJ2-6; the DNA was not compared with TRBD1, the D call given in the table. The CDR3 length is 9 residues, termini included. Germline V gene data show CDR1 as SGHRS and CDR2 as YFSETQ.

This clonotype has just a few counts. This chain uses TRBV6-5 with TRBJ1-1; maybe TRBD1 (5 bases). The length of the CDR3 is 16 residues. CDR1 is MNHEY, CDR2 SVGAGI, per germline. Trimming left V 5 bases short and J 1 base short, with 17 bases between. The CDR3 nucleotides are TGTGCCAGCAGTGTAAGTGTAAACAGGAGGAACACTGAAGCTTTCTTT. Protein: CASSVSVNRRNTEAFF.

In DNA form, the CDR3 reads TGTGCCAGCAGCGCCACCGGGACAAGCGATTCTGGAAACACCATATATTTT. Protein sequence: CASSATGTSDSGNTIYF. V gene TRBV7-9 combines with J gene TRBJ1-3; D may be TRBD1 (6 bases). CDR3 size: 17 residues. Trimming removed 5 bases at V and 1 base at J, with 18 bases between. Per germline, CDR1 SEHNR and CDR2 FQNEAQ (reference sequence).

Notes on this clonotype: A much larger clone differs from this one at a single base, so this may be a read error. This chain links TRBV19 with TRBJ1-2; D perhaps matches TRBD1 (5 bases). CDR3 length equals 13 residues. The germline V gene has CDR1 LNHDA and CDR2 SQIVND (reference sequence). V was shortened by 10 bases and J by 3 bases, with 15 bases between the two germline ends. CDR3 coding DNA: TGTGCCACAAGGGGACCGCCCGACTATGGCTACACCTTC. Protein product: CATRGPPDYGYTF. The full variable domain, with the rest looked up from reference TRBV19 and TRBJ1-2, is DGGITQSPKYLFRKEGQNVTLSCEQNLNHDAMYWYRQDPGQGLRLIYYSQIVNDFQKGDIAEGYSVSREKKESFPLTVTSAQKNPTAFYLCATRGPPDYGYTFGSGTRLTVV.

This clonotype occurred many times. The V call is TRBV12-3 or TRBV12-4, the J call TRBJ1-5; TRBD1 agrees at 8 bases. V shed 6 bases, J shed 7 bases, and the junction held 5 bases outside the gene matches. The CDR3 is 13 residues long. CDR3 region: CASSRQGSQPQHF. The CDR3 coding sequence is TGTGCCAGCAGCCGACAGGGGAGCCAGCCCCAGCATTTT.

The table lists this clonotype with many counts. The CDR3, as DNA: TGCGCCAGCAGCTTGGGTCTAGCGGGAGCCGGGGAGCTGTTTTTT. It encodes CASSLGLAGAGELFF. The chain employs TRBV5-1 and TRBJ2-2, with 10 bases lining up with TRBD2. With 0 bases clipped from V and 6 bases from J, the junction kept 2 bases outside the gene matches. CDR3 length equals 15 residues. Germline V gene sequence: CDR1 SGHRS, CDR2 YFSETQ.

This clonotype was observed a handful of times. The rearrangement links TRBV7-2 to TRBJ2-7; 7 bases are a match to TRBD1. Germline-derived CDR1 and CDR2 are SGHTA and FQGNSA. The length of the CDR3 is 17 residues. V lost 7 bases and J lost 6; bases outside the gene matches: 21. The CDR3 here is CASNYDRRDSVSPEQYF. The DNA of the CDR3 is TGTGCCAGCAACTACGACCGCCGGGACAGTGTATCCCCCGAGCAGTACTTC.

About this clonotype itself: Germline and junction disagree at one end, which may indicate a read error. J is TRBJ1-6 and V is TRBV9; D is unresolved. CDR3 size: 9 residues. Germline V CDR1 and CDR2: SGDLS, YYNGEE. CDR3 protein: CASSVGGYF. CDR3 DNA: TGTGCCAGCAGCGTAGGCGGATACTTT.

The chain has TRBV9 and TRBJ2-7, with D perhaps matching TRBD1 (5 bases). V lost 4 bases to trimming and J lost 1 base, with 15 bases between them. In germline, CDR1 is SGDLS, CDR2 YYNGEE. The CDR3 is 15 amino acids. DNA of the CDR3: TGTGCCAGCAGCCAAGTTTGGGGCTTGTCCTACGAGCAGTACTTC. Encoded protein: CASSQVWGLSYEQYF. The full variable domain, in which reference TRBV9 and TRBJ2-7 provide the parts outside the CDR3, is DSGVTQTPKHLITATGQRVTLRCSPRSGDLSVYWYQQSLDQGLQFLIQYYNGEERAKGNILERFSAQQFPDLHSELNLSSLELGDSALYFCASSQVWGLSYEQYFGPGTRLTVT.

The J gene is TRBJ1-2, the V gene TRBV28; D is unresolved. The CDR3 is 12 amino acids. Trimming shortened V by 1 base and J by 8 bases, and 8 bases separated the two germline ends. Germline values: CDR1 MDHEN, CDR2 SYDVKM. The DNA for the CDR3 is TGTGCCAGCAGTTTATCAGTCGGGGGCTACACCTTC. This sequence encodes CASSLSVGGYTF.

The chain joins TRBV20-1 to TRBJ1-5; 7 bases are shared with TRBD1. Looked up from germline, CDR1 is DFQATT and CDR2 is SNEGSKA (reference sequence). This CDR3 has 14 amino acids. Germline trimming cut 5 bases from V and 8 bases from J; bases unmatched to any gene: 12. CDR3 DNA: TGCAGTGCTGAGACAGGGCTCGGTATTGAGCCCCAGCATTTT. This codes for CSAETGLGIEPQHF.

This clonotype came up many times. No conserved phenylalanine or tryptophan is present at the end of the CDR3, so a read error is the likely explanation. V is TRBV2 and J is TRBJ1-2; a weak D match, TRBD1 (5 bases). Germline loops: CDR1 SNHLY, CDR2 FYNNEI. This CDR3 is built from 12 residues. The V gene lost 6 bases and the J gene lost 7 bases, with 12 bases spanning the gap. Written as DNA, the CDR3 is TGTGCCAGCAGAACCAGTCAGGGTGGCTACACCTCC. Its protein is CASRTSQGGYTS.

This clonotype occurred once. The genes are TRBV19 and TRBJ2-3; 11 nucleotides align to TRBD2. The germline V gene encodes CDR1 LNHDA and CDR2 SQIVND (reference sequence). J was trimmed by 0 bases and V by 3 bases; bases with no gene match: 8. This CDR3 is 18 amino acids long. The CDR3 reads CASSIPALAGGSTDTQYF. CDR3 nucleotide sequence: TGTGCCAGTAGTATCCCTGCTCTAGCGGGGGGTAGCACAGATACGCAGTATTTT.

This clonotype was detected many times. CDR3 protein: CASSRGDHQPQHF. The CDR3 coding sequence is TGTGCCAGCAGCAGAGGTGATCATCAGCCCCAGCATTTT. This chain connects TRBV6-5 to TRBJ1-5; no reliable D call. The CDR3 totals 13 residues. V gave up 6 bases and J gave up 5 bases, with 11 bases separating them. Germline V CDR1 and CDR2: MNHEY, SVGAGI.

The chain uses TRBV5-6 and TRBJ1-3; the D is unclear. The CDR3 length is 16 residues. Per the germline V gene, CDR1 is SGHDT and CDR2 is YYEEEE. V dropped 2 bases and J dropped 1 base, with 13 bases sitting between them. The CDR3 reads CASSFFVWGSGNTIYF. CDR3 bases: TGTGCCAGCAGCTTTTTCGTTTGGGGATCTGGAAACACCATATATTTT.

The V call is TRBV10-3, the J call TRBJ1-2; 7 nucleotides align to TRBD1. Trimming cost V 3 bases and J 5 bases; bases outside gene matches: 6. The germline gives CDR1 ENHRY, CDR2 SYGVKD. This CDR3 has 14 amino acids. This CDR3 is CAISEFTGEYGYTF. CDR3 nucleotide sequence: TGTGCCATCAGTGAATTCACAGGGGAGTATGGCTACACCTTC.